This T cell receptor (beta chain) was recovered during a study of blood T cell repertoires in COVID-19. As for the study in general: Sites in the United States, Italy and Spain provided acute and convalescent COVID-19 samples. Nucleic acid was either cDNA or gDNA, and it came from T cells, B-cell-depleted T cells, or PBMCs.

CDR3 size: 15 residues. Germline CDR1 is MNHNS and CDR2 is SASEGT. The germline V and J ends were trimmed by 2 bases and 3 bases, with 13 bases remaining between them. TCRdb's copy holds only in-frame clones and misses some; the assay was immunoSEQ multiplex PCR. The data hold tens of thousands of clones, with around 68% observed a single time. The TCR originated in a woman in her 70s with acute or convalescent COVID-19. The rearrangement uses TRBV6-1 and TRBJ2-5; D is perhaps TRBD2 (6 bases). The sequencing input was peripheral blood. The CDR3 loop reads CASSESLARKETQYF. DNA for the CDR3: TGTGCCAGCAGTGAAAGCCTAGCGAGGAAAGAGACCCAGTACTTC.